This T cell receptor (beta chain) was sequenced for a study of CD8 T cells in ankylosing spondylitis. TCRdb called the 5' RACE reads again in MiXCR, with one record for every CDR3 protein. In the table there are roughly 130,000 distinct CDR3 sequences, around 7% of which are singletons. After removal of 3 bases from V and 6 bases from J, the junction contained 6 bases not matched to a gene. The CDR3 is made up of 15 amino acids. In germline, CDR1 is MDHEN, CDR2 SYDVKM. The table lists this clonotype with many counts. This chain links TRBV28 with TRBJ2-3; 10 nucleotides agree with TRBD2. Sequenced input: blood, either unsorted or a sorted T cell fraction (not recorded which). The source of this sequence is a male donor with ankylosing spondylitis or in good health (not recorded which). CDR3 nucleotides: TGTGCCAGCAGTTTGACTAGCGGGTCAGGTGATACGCAGTATTTT. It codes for CASSLTSGSGDTQYF.